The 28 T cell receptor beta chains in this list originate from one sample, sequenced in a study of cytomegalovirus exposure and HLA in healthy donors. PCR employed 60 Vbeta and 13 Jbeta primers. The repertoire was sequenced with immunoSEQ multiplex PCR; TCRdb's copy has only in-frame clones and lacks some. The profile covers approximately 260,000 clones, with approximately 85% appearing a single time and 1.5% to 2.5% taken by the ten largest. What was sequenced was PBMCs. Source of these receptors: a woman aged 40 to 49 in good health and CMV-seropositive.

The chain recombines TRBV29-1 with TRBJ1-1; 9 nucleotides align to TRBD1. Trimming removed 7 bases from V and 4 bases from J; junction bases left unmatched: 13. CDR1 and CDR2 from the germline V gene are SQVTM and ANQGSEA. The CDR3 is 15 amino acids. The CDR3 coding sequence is TGCAGCGCCCTTAGACAGGGGGGTATTAGCACTGAAGCTTTCTTT. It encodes CSALRQGGISTEAFF.

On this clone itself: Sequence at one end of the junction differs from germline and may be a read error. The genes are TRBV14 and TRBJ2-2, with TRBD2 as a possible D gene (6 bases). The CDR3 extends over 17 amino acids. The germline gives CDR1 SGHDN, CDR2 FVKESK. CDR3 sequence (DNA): TGTGCCAGCAGCCCTCCCTATGGGGCGGGGAACACCGGAGAGCTGTTTTTT. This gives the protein CASSPPYGAGNTGELFF.

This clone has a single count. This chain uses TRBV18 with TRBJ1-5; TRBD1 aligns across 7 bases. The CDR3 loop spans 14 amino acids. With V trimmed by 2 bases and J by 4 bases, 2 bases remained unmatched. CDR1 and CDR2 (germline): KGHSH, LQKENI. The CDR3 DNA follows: TGTGCCAGCTCACCAGGGACAGATAATCAGCCCCAGCATTTT. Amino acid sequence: CASSPGTDNQPQHF. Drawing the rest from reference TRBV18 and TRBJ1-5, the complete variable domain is NAGVMQNPRHLVRRRGQEARLRCSPMKGHSHVYWYRQLPEEGLKFMVYLQKENIIDESGMPKERFSAEFPKEGPSILRIQQVVRGDSAAYFCASSPGTDNQPQHFGDGTRLSIL.

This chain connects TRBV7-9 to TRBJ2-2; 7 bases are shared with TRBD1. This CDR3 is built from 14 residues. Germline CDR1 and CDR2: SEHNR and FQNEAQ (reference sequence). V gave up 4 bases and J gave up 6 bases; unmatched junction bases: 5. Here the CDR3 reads CASSSDRESGELFF. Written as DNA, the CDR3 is TGTGCCAGCAGCTCCGACAGGGAGTCCGGGGAGCTGTTTTTT.

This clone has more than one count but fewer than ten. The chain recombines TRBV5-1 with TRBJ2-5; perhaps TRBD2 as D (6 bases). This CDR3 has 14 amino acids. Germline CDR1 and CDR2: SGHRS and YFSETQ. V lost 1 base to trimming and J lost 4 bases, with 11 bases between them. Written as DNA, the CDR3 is TGCGCCAGCAGCTTGTTGCCAGCGGGAGAGACCCAGTACTTC. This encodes CASSLLPAGETQYF.

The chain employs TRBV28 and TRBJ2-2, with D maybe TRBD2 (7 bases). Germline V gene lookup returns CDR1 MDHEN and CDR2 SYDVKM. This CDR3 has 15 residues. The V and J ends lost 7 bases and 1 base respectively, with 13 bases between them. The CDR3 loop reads CASTKGGRNTGELFF. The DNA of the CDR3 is TGTGCCAGCACCAAGGGGGGGAGGAACACCGGGGAGCTGTTTTTT.

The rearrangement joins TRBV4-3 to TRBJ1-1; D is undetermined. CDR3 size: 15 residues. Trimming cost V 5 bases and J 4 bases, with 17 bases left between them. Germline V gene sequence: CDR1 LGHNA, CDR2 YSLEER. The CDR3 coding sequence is TGCGCCAGCAGCACCTGGGTCGCCCCGGGCACTGAAGCTTTCTTT. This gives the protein CASSTWVAPGTEAFF.

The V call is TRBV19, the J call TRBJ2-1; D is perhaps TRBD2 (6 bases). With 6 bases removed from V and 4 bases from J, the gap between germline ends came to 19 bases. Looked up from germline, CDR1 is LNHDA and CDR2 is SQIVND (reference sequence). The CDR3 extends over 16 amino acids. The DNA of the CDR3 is TGTGCCAGTAGCGTGATGTTAGCGGAAACTTACAATGAGCAGTTCTTC. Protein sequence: CASSVMLAETYNEQFF.

The CDR3, as DNA: TGTGCCAGCAGCCTGGCGTCGGGTGGAGGGCCCCAGCATTTT. Protein product: CASSLASGGGPQHF. The chain uses TRBV5-8 and TRBJ1-5; D unresolved. The CDR3 has 14 amino acids. The V and J ends lost 4 bases and 9 bases respectively, with 17 bases between them. Germline assignment: CDR1 SGHTS and CDR2 YDEGEE.

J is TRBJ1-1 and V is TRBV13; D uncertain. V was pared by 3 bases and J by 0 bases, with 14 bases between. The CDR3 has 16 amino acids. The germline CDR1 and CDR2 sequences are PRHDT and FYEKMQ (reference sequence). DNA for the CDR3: TGTGCCAGCAGCTTCGTGGAGTACTATCTGAACACTGAAGCTTTCTTT. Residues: CASSFVEYYLNTEAFF.

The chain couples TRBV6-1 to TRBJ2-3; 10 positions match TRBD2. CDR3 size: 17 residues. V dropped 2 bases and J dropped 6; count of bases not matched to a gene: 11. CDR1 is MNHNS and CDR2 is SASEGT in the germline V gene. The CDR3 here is CASSEFYGLAGVDTQYF. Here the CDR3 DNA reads TGTGCCAGCAGTGAATTCTATGGGCTAGCGGGAGTGGATACGCAGTATTTT.

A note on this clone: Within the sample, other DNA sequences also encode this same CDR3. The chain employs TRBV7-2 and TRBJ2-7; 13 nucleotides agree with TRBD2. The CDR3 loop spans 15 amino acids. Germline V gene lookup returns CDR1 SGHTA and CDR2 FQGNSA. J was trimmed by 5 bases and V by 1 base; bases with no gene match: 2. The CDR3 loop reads CASSLGTSGSNEQYF. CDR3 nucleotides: TGTGCCAGCAGCTTAGGGACTAGCGGGAGTAACGAGCAGTACTTC.

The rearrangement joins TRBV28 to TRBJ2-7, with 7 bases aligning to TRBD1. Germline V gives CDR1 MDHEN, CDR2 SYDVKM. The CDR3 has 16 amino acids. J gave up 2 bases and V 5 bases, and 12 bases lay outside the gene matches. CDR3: CASSPLATGRAYEQYF. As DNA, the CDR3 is TGTGCCAGCAGTCCCCTTGCGACAGGGCGCGCCTACGAGCAGTACTTC.

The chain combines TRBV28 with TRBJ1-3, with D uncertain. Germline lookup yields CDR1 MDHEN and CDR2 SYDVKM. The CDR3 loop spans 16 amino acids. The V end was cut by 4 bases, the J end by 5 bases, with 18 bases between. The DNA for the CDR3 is TGTGCCAGCAGTTCTTCCTCTTTAGCCTTTAGAAACACCATATATTTT. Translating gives CASSSSSLAFRNTIYF.

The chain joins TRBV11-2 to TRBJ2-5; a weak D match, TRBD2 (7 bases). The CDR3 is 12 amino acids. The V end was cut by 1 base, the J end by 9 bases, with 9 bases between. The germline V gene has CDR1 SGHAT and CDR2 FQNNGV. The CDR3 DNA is TGTGCCAGCAGCTTAGGGGAGGGGGCCCAGTACTTC. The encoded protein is CASSLGEGAQYF.

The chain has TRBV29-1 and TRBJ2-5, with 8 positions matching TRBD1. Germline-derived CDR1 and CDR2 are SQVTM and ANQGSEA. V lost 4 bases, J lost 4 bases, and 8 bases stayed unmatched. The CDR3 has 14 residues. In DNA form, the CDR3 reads TGCAGCGTTGCGGCAGGGGGCGAGAGAGAGACCCAGTACTTC. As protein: CSVAAGGERETQYF.

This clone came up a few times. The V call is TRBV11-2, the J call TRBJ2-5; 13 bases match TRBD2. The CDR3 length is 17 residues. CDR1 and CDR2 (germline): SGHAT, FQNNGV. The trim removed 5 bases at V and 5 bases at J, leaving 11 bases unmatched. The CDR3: CASSRGLAGDVGETQYF. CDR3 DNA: TGTGCCAGCAGCCGCGGACTAGCGGGAGACGTGGGGGAGACCCAGTACTTC.

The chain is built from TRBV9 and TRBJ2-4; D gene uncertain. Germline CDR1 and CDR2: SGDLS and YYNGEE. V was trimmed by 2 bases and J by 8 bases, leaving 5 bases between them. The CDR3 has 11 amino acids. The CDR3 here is CASSVYDIQYF. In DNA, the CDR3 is TGTGCCAGCAGCGTTTATGACATTCAGTACTTC.

The CDR3 region is CASSQRQGQYGYTF. Here the CDR3 DNA reads TGCGCCAGCAGCCAGCGTCAGGGTCAGTATGGCTACACCTTC. V usage is TRBV4-3 and J usage is TRBJ1-2, with a possible D match to TRBD1 (5 bases). CDR3 length: 14 amino acids. From germline, CDR1 is LGHNA and CDR2 YSLEER. The V gene lost 3 bases and the J gene lost 5 bases, with 13 bases spanning the gap.

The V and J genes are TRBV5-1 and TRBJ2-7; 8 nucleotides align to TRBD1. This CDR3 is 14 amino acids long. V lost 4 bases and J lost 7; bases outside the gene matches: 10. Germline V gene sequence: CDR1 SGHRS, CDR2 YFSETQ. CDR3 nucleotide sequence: TGCGCCAGCAGCCAGGGGGCTAGCCCTGATGAGCAGTACTTC. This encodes CASSQGASPDEQYF.

The CDR3 DNA reads TGCAGCGGCCGTAGCGGGTCAGGCAATGAGCAGTTCTTC. It yields the protein CSGRSGSGNEQFF. The V gene is TRBV29-1, the J gene TRBJ2-1, with 7 bases aligning to TRBD2. The CDR3 loop spans 13 amino acids. Germline V CDR1 and CDR2: SQVTM, ANQGSEA. V was pared by 7 bases and J by 6 bases, with 9 bases of the junction left unmatched.

The DNA for the CDR3 is TGTGCCAGCAGCGAGGACAGGGACTATGGCTACACCTTC. It codes for CASSEDRDYGYTF. The V call is TRBV27, the J call TRBJ1-2, with 8 bases fitting TRBD1. V lost 6 bases, J lost 3 bases, and 3 bases stayed unmatched. Looked up from germline, CDR1 is MNHEY and CDR2 is SMNVEV (reference sequence). This CDR3 has 13 residues.

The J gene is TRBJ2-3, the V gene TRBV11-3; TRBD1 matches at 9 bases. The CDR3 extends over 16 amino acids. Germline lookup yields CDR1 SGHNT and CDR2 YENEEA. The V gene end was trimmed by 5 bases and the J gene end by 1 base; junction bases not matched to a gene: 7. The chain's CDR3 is CASSPHRGPGTDTQYF. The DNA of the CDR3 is TGTGCCAGCAGCCCACACAGGGGGCCGGGCACAGATACGCAGTATTTT. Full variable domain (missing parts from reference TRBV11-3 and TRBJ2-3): EAGVVQSPRYKIIEKKQPVAFWCNPISGHNTLYWYLQNLGQGPELLIRYENEEAVDDSQLPKDRFSAERLKGVDSTLKIQPAELGDSAVYLCASSPHRGPGTDTQYFGPGTRLTVL.

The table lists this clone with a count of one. The CDR3 DNA follows: TGCAGCGTTGAAGATCGGTCCACCTACGAGCAGTACTTC. Translated, it gives CSVEDRSTYEQYF. The chain has TRBV29-1 and TRBJ2-7; D is unclear. The CDR3 sequence is 13 residues long. V lost 0 bases and J lost 2, with 8 bases in between. In germline, CDR1 is SQVTM, CDR2 ANQGSEA.

CDR3 in amino acids: CASSSQGALNTNTGELFF. DNA of the CDR3: TGTGCCAGCAGTTCGCAAGGGGCGCTTAATACAAACACCGGGGAGCTGTTTTTT. The chain has TRBV27 and TRBJ2-2; tentatively, D is TRBD1 (5 bases). Trimming pared 4 bases from V and 2 bases from J, leaving 20 bases between. The germline V gene encodes CDR1 MNHEY and CDR2 SMNVEV (reference sequence). CDR3 size: 18 residues.

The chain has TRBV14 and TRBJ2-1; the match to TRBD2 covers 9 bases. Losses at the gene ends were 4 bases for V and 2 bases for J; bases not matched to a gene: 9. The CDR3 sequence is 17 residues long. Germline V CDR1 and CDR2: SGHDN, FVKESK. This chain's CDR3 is CASSRSLTSGPYNEQFF. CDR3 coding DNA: TGTGCCAGCAGCCGAAGCCTGACTAGCGGTCCCTACAATGAGCAGTTCTTC. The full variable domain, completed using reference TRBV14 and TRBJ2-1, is EAGVTQFPSHSVIEKGQTVTLRCDPISGHDNLYWYRRVMGKEIKFLLHFVKESKQDESGMPNNRFLAERTGGTYSTLKVQPAELEDSGVYFCASSRSLTSGPYNEQFFGPGTRLTVL.

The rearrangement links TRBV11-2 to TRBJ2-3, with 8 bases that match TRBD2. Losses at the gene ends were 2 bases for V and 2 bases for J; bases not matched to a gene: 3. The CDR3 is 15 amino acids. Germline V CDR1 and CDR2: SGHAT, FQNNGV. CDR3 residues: CASSLTGGPTDTQYF. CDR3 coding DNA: TGTGCCAGCAGCTTAACGGGAGGGCCCACAGATACGCAGTATTTT.

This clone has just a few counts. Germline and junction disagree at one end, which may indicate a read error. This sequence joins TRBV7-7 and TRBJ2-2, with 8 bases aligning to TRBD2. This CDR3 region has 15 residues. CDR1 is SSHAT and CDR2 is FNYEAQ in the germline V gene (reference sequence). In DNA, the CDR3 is TGTGCTAGCAGTCGATCGGGAGGGCAAGGCGGGGAGCTGTTTTTT. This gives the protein CASSRSGGQGGELFF. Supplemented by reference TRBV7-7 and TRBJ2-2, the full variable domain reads GAGVSQSPRYKVTKRGQDVTLRCDPISSHATLYWYQQALGQGPEFLTYFNYEAQPDKSGLPSDRFSAERPEGSISTLTIQRTEQRDSAMYRCASSRSGGQGGELFFGEGSRLTVL.